This TCR beta chain was sequenced in a study of beta chain features in type 1 diabetes. From germline, CDR1 is MGHDK and CDR2 SYGVNS. Between the trimmed V and J ends, which lost 1 base and 2 bases, there was a span of 12 bases. The CDR3 contains 16 residues. Every bit of the isolated RNA underwent reverse transcription, so sequencing read expressed TCRB transcripts. Clones were sequenced by immunoSEQ multiplex PCR, and TCRdb holds only the in-frame ones, with some missing. This sample has hundreds of thousands of clones, with less than 20% found just once. The clonotype originates from a man in his late teens or twenties in good health. The rearrangement links TRBV25-1 to TRBJ1-3, with a possible D match to TRBD1 (5 bases). Material for sequencing was naive CD4+ T cells from blood. The CDR3 DNA follows: TGTGCCAGCAGTGAATTATATCCGGGGGCTGGAAACACCATATATTTT. It encodes CASSELYPGAGNTIYF. The whole variable domain, filled in from reference TRBV25-1 and TRBJ1-3, reads EADIYQTPRYLVIGTGKKITLECSQTMGHDKMYWYQQDPGMELHLIHYSYGVNSTEKGDLSSESTVSRIRTEHFPLTLESARPSHTSQYLCASSELYPGAGNTIYFGEGSWLTVV.